This T cell receptor beta chain was sequenced during a study of shared clonotypes between healthy human individuals. About the study: CD4 naive and memory got three plates each, CD8 naive two, CD8 memory one.

The investigators split CD4+ cells into a CD45RA+ naive subset and a CD45RA-negative memory subset. Study conclusions and caveats: Shared across a few donors were roughly 4.8% of the naive CD4 clonotypes.

Germline lookup yields CDR1 LNHNV and CDR2 YYDKDF (reference sequence). V was clipped by 0 bases and J by 0 bases, with 9 bases between them. The CDR3 contains 16 residues. Original handling: Junction-only immunoSEQ sequences carried no quality scores, so filtering differed. The table came from immunoSEQ multiplex PCR; TCRdb's copy has only in-frame clones and leaves some out. For V, J and clone size, that table is used; D and trimming come from the DNA. The sample has about a million clones, approximately 70% seen once; the top ten hold nearly 1.5%. As regards this clone: Its specificity is unknown.

The sample consisted of memory CD4+ T cells sorted from blood. Subset defined: CD45RA-negative fraction. The genes are TRBV15 and TRBJ1-3; D is ambiguous. This clonotype was sampled from a man aged 18 to 30 in good health. CDR3 protein: CATSRDSTSSGNTIYF. Here the CDR3 DNA reads TGTGCCACCAGCAGAGATAGTACCTCCTCTGGAAACACCATATATTTT.